This T cell receptor beta chain was identified in a study of T cell responses to AZD1222 COVID-19 vaccine (dated by TCRdb to the early 2020s). Context from the whole study: AZD1222 recipients whose second dose came at about 4 weeks and those whose second dose came at about 12 weeks were combined into one group, since spike-specific TCR depth and breadth did not differ between the two schedules. A total of roughly 240 trial participants underwent TCR sequencing, of whom about 210 received two doses of AZD1222 and some 26 received two doses of the MenACWY control vaccine. Enrollment into the trials was organized by age into subgroups of 18-55, 56-69 and 70-plus years, and those subgroups contained roughly 150, 30 and 60 TCR-sequenced participants, respectively.

Worth noting for this clone: Its antigen remains undetermined. It has no much larger one-base neighbor in the sample; base qualities were not kept.

On the study overall, not on this receptor specifically: After two AZD1222 doses, both the breadth and the depth of spike-specific TCRs were significantly higher than at day 0 and than in MenACWY recipients. Reportedly, close to half of the unique spike-specific TCRs recognized epitopes lying outside the regions that are mutated in the B.1.351 and B.1.1.7 variants. The whole spike protein was spanned by vaccine-associated CD4 TCRs, and dominant responses were seen in regions 160-218 and 743-854. Because no day 14 peak-response samples were available, repertoires were characterized only after the peak T cell response. Conclusions about previously exposed vaccinees were limited because only six AZD1222 recipients were SARS-CoV-2 seropositive at baseline. Participants were mostly white British, with more females than males. The authors suggested clonal diversity may have been underestimated. The 56-69-year group was small, and its depth increase did not reach significance, likely because of low power.

The CDR3 regions of human TCRbeta chains were analyzed by immunosequencing. On the study's bioinformatics: TCRs in the repertoires were matched against a reference library of SARS-CoV-2-specific TCRs that had been generated with the MIRA antigen-specificity platform. Breadth was defined as the fraction of unique TCRs that were SARS-CoV-2-associated. Depth was defined as the fraction of total T cells that were SARS-CoV-2-associated. Each spike-specific TCR was assigned to its reactive spike region and to a CD4 or CD8 class using the MIRA data. Log10-transformed breadth and depth values were compared by one-way ANOVA with Sidak's multiple comparisons tests. TCRdb retrieved this table from immuneACCESS and kept in-frame rearrangements only. Not all clones are present; in checked studies, unresolved V genes account for under half, and no reason is known for the remainder. V and J calls and clone size are copied from that table; D and trimming were computed from the DNA. The sample records 200,000 to 300,000 clones, 90% to 95% of which are singletons. The ten largest clones take up 0.55% of the sample.

What the time point label conveys for this sample: baseline before first vaccination. Samples from vaccinated people were obtained from the UK trials COV001 and COV002, which included a single-blind randomized controlled phase 2/3 trial of AZD1222 (ChAdOx1 nCoV-19) in healthy adults. For TCRbeta chain sequencing, PBMC samples were collected from trial participants at day 0 and at day 28 after the second dose. Between the V and J ends, shortened by 3 bases and 4 bases respectively, the junction contains 13 bases. The CDR3 covers 16 residues, taking in both the cysteine and the phenylalanine. Solely the CDR3 DNA is kept, with 48 bases framed from the first base. Via the germline V gene, CDR1 is KGHSH and CDR2 LQKENI.

The sequence was obtained from an adult in good health. This chain is built from TRBV18 and TRBJ2-6; tentative D gene TRBD1, with 6 bases matching. Sequencing was performed on peripheral blood, taken on day 0 of AZD1222 vaccination. In nucleotide form, the sequence is TGTGCCAGCTCACCCCGGCAGGGGAACGGGGCCAACGTCCTGACTTTC. Its translation reads: CASSPRQGNGANVLTF.